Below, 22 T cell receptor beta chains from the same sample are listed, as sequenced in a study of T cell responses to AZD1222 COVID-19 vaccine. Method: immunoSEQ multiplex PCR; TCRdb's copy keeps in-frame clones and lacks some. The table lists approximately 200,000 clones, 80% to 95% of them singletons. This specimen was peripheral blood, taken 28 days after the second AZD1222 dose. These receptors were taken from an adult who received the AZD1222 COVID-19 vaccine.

This chain's CDR3 is CASSPQGRYEQYF. As DNA, the CDR3 is TGTGCCAGCTCACCCCAGGGGCGCTACGAGCAGTACTTC. The chain employs TRBV18 and TRBJ2-7; D may be TRBD1 (6 bases). V dropped 3 bases and J dropped 3 bases, with 9 bases sitting between them. The germline CDR1 and CDR2 sequences are KGHSH and LQKENI. This CDR3 contains 13 residues.

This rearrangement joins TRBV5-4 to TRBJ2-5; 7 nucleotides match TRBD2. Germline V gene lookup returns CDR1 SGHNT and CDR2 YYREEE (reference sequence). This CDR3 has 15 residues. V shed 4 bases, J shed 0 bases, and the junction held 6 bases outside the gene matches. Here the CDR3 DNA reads TGTGCCAGCAGCCGAAGCGCGGGGGACCAAGAGACCCAGTACTTC. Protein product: CASSRSAGDQETQYF.

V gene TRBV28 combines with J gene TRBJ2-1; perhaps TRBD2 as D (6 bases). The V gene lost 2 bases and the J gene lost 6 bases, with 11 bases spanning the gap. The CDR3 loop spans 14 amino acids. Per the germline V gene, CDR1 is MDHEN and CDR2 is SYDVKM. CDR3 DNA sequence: TGTGCCAGCAGTTTAGGCGGGGCAACCAATGAGCAGTTCTTC. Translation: CASSLGGATNEQFF.

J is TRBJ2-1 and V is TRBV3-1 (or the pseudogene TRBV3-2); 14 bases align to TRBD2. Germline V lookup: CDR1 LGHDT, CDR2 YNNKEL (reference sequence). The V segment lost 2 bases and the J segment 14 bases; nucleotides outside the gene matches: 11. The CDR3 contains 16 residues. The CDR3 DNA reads TGTGCCAGCAGCCAAAGACCCCTGACTAGCGGGAGGGCCGAGTTCTTC. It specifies CASSQRPLTSGRAEFF.

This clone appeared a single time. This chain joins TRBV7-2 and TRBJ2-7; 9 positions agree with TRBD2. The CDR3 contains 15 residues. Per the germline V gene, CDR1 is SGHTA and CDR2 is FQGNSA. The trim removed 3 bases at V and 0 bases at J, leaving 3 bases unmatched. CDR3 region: CASSFLAGSSYEQYF. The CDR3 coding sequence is TGTGCCAGCAGCTTTCTAGCGGGGAGCTCCTACGAGCAGTACTTC. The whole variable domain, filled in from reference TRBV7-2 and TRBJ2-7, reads GAGVSQSPSNKVTEKGKDVELRCDPISGHTALYWYRQSLGQGLEFLIYFQGNSAPDKSGLPSDRFSAERTGGSVSTLTIQRTQQEDSAVYLCASSFLAGSSYEQYFGPGTRLTVT.

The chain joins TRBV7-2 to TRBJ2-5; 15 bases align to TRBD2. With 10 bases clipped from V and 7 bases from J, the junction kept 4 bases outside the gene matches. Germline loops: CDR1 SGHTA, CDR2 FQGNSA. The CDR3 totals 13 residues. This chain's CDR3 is CATGTSGRLTQYF. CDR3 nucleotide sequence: TGTGCCACCGGGACTAGCGGGAGGTTGACCCAGTACTTC.

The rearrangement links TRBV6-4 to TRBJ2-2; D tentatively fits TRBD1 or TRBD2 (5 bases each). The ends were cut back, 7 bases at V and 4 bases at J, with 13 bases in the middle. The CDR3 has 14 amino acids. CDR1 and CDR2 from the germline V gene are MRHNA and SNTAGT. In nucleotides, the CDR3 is TGTGCCAGCAAAAGGGGACGAGGCACCGGGGAGCTGTTTTTT. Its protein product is CASKRGRGTGELFF.

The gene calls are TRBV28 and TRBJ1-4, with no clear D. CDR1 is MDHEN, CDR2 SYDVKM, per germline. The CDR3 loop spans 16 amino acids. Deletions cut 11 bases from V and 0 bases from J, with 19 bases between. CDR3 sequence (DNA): TGTGCCTCTGCCCAACAGACGAGTGCAACTAATGAAAAACTGTTTTTT. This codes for CASAQQTSATNEKLFF.

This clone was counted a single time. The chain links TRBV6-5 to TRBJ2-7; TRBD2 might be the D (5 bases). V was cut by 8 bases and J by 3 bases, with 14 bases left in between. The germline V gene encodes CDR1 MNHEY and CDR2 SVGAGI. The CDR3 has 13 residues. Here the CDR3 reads CASSRTGYYEQYF. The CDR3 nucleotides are TGTGCCAGCTCCAGGACTGGCTACTACGAGCAGTACTTC.

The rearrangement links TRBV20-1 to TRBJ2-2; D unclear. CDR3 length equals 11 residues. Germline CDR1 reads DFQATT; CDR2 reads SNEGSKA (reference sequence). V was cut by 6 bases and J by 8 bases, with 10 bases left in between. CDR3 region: CSARSTGELFF. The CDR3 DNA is TGCAGTGCCAGAAGCACTGGGGAGCTGTTTTTT.

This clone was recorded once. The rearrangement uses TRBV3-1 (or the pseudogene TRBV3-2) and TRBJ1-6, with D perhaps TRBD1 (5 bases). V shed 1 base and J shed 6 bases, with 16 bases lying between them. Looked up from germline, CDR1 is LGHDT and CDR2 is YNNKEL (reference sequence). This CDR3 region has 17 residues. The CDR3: CASSQGGRGWSNSPLHF. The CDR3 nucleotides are TGTGCCAGCAGCCAAGGCGGGAGGGGATGGTCTAATTCACCCCTCCACTTT.

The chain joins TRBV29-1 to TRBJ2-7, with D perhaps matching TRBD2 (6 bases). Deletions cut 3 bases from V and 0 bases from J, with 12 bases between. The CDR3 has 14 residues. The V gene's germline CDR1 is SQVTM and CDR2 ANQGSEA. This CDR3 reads CSVEDGGNSYEQYF. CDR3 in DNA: TGCAGCGTTGAGGATGGCGGGAACTCCTACGAGCAGTACTTC.

This chain's CDR3 is CASLFPMNTEAFF. The CDR3 DNA is TGTGCCTCCTTGTTCCCCATGAACACTGAAGCTTTCTTT. The chain carries TRBV19 and TRBJ1-1; D gene ambiguous. The CDR3 is made up of 13 amino acids. CDR1 and CDR2 from the germline V gene are LNHDA and SQIVND (reference sequence). V was cut by 11 bases and J by 0 bases, with 13 bases left in between.

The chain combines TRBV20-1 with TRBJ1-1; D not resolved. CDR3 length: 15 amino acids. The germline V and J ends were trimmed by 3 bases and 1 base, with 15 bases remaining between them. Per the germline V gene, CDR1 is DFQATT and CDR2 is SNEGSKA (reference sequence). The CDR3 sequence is CSASTPEVSNTEAFF. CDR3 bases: TGCAGTGCTAGTACCCCAGAGGTCTCGAACACTGAAGCTTTCTTT.

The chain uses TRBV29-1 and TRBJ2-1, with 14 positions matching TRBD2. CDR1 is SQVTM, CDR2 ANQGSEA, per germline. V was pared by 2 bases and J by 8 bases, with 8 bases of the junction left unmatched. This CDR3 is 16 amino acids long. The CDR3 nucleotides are TGCAGCGTTGAACCCTGGACTAGCGGGAGGTTGGATGAGCAGTTCTTC. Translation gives CSVEPWTSGRLDEQFF.

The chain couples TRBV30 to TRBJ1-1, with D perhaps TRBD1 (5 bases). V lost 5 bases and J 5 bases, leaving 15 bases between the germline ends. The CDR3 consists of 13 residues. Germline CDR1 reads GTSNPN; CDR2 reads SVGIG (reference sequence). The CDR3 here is CAWDRDGRTEAFF. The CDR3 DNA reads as TGTGCCTGGGACCGGGACGGGCGAACTGAAGCTTTCTTT.

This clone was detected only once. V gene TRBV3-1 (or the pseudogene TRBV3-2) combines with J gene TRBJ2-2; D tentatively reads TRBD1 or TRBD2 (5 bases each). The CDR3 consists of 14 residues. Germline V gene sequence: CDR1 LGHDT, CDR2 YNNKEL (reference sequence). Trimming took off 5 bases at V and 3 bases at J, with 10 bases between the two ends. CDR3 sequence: CASSTRGHTGELFF. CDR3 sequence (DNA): TGTGCCAGCAGCACGAGGGGCCACACCGGGGAGCTGTTTTTT.

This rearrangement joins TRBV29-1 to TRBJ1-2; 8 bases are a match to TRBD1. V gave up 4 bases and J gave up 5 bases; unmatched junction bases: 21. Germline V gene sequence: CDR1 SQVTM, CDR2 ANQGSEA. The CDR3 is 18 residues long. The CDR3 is CSVGFMDRVPPEYYGYTF. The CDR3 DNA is TGCAGCGTTGGTTTCATGGACAGGGTCCCACCCGAATATTATGGCTACACCTTC.

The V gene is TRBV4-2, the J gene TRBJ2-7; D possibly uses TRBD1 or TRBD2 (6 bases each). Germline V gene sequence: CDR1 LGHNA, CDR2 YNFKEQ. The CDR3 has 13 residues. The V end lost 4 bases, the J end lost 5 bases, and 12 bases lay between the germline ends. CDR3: CASSRGGIDEQYF. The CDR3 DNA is TGTGCCAGCAGCCGAGGGGGGATCGACGAGCAGTACTTC.

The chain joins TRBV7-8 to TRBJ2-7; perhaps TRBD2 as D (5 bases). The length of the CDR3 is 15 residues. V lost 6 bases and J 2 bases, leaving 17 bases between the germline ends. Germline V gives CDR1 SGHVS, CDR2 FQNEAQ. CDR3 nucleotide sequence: TGTGCCAGCAGAACCCATGGAGGAGGAACCTACGAGCAGTACTTC. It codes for CASRTHGGGTYEQYF.

For the CDR3, the DNA is TGTGCCAGCAGTTTAACGGGCTACACTGAAGCTTTCTTT. It codes for CASSLTGYTEAFF. The chain carries TRBV27 and TRBJ1-1; D not certain. Germline CDR1 reads MNHEY; CDR2 reads SMNVEV (reference sequence). Between the trimmed V and J ends, which lost 2 bases and 3 bases, there was a span of 7 bases. This CDR3 region has 13 residues.

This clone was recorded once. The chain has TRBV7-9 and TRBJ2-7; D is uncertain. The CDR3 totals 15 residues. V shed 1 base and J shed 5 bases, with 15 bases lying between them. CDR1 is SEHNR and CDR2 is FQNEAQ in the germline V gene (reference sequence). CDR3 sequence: CASSLVGRSEHEQYF. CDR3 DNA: TGTGCCAGCAGCTTAGTGGGCAGATCGGAGCACGAGCAGTACTTC. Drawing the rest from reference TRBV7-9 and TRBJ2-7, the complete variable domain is DTGVSQNPRHKITKRGQNVTFRCDPISEHNRLYWYRQTLGQGPEFLTYFQNEAQLEKSRLLSDRFSAERPKGSFSTLEIQRTEQGDSAMYLCASSLVGRSEHEQYFGPGTRLTVT.